This T cell receptor (beta chain) was sequenced during a study of blood T cells in healthy people across ages. Study information: Template switching recovered approximately one barcoded beta molecule for every two T cells.

Donors were healthy Caucasian individuals from Russia aged about 6 to 90. Every donor provided approximately 10 milliliters of peripheral blood. Study-wide results and caveats: Naive and antigen-experienced cells were not separated, limiting conclusive comparison.

A second PCR, run for roughly 7 to 11 cycles, used a sample-barcoded 5' primer plus a J-beta primer mix. One entry per CDR3 protein, called by TCRdb with MiXCR from the 5' RACE reads. The table records some 1,500,000 distinct CDR3 sequences, 42% of them present only once. In regard to this clonotype: As yet, its antigen is unknown.

The CDR3 loop spans 15 amino acids. Germline V CDR1 and CDR2: MNHEY, SMNVEV (reference sequence). This TCR was recovered from a woman aged 18 to 35 in good health. The material sequenced was blood. The rearrangement links TRBV27 to TRBJ2-4, with TRBD1 matching over 10 bases. TRBJ2-7 explains the end of the DNA better; the J call may be wrong. DNA for the CDR3: TGTGCCAGCAGTCCCTCCGGGACAGGGGTCCACGAGCAGTACTTC. Translation: CASSPSGTGVHEQYF.